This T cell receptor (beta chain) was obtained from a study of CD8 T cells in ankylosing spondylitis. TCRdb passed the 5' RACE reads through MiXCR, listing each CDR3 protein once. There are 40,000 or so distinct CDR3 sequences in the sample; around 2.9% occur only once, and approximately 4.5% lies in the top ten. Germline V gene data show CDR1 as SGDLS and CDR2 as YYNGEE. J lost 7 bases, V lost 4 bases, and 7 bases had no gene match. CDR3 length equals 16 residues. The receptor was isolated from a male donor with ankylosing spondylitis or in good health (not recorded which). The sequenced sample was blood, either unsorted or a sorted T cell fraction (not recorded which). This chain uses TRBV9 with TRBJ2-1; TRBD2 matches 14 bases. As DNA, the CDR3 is TGTGCCAGCAGCTTCCCAGGGACTAGCGGGAGAAATGAGCAGTTCTTC. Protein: CASSFPGTSGRNEQFF.